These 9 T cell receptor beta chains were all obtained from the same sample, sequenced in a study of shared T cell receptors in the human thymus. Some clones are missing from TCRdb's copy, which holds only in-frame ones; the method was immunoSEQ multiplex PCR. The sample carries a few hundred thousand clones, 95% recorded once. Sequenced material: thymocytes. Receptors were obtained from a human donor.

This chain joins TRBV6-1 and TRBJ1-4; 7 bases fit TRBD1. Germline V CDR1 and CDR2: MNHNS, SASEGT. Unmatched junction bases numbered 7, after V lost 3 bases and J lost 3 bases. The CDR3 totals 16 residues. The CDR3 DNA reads TGTGCCAGCAGTGACCCTCGACAGGGATCTAATGAAAAACTGTTTTTT. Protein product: CASSDPRQGSNEKLFF.

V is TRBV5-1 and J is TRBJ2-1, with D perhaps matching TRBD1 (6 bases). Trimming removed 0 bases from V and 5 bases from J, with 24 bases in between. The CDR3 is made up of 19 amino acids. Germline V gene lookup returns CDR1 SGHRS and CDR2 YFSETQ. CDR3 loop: CASSLVRFRGSKSNNEQFF. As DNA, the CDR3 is TGCGCCAGCAGCTTGGTTCGATTTAGGGGGAGTAAATCGAACAATGAGCAGTTCTTC.

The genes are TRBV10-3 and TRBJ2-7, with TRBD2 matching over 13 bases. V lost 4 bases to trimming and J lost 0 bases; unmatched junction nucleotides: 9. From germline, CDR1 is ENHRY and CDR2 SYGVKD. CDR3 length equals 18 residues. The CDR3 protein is CAISGLTSGRSSSYEQYF. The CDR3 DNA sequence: TGTGCCATCAGTGGCTTGACTAGCGGGAGGTCGAGCTCCTACGAGCAGTACTTC.

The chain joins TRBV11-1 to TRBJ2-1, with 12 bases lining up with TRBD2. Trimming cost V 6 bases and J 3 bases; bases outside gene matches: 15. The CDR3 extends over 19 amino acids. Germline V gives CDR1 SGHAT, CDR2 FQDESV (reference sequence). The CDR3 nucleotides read TGTGCCAGCAGACAACGACCACCTTCGACTAGCGGGAGCTACAATGAGCAGTTCTTC. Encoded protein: CASRQRPPSTSGSYNEQFF. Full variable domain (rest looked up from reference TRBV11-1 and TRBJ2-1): EAEVAQSPRYKITEKSQAVAFWCDPISGHATLYWYRQILGQGPELLVQFQDESVVDDSQLPKDRFSAERLKGVDSTLKIQPAELGDSAMYLCASRQRPPSTSGSYNEQFFGPGTRLTVL.

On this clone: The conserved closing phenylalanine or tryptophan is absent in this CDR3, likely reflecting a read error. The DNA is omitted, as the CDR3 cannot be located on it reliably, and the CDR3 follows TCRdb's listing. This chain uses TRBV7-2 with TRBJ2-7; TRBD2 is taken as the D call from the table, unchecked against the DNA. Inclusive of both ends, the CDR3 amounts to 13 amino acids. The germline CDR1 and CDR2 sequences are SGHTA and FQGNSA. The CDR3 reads CASSLGASGQPAA.

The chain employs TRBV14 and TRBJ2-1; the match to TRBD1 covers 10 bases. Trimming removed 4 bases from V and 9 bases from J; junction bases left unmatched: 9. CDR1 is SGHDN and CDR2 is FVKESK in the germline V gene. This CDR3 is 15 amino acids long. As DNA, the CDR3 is TGTGCCAGCAGCCCGACGTCGACAGGGGGCCGTGAGCAGTTCTTC. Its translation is CASSPTSTGGREQFF.

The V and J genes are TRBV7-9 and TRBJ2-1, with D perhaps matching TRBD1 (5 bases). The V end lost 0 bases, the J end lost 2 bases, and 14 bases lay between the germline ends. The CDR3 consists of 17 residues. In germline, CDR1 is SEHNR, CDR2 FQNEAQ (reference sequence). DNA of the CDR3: TGTGCCAGCAGCTTAGCACGACAGCAGCTGGCCTACAATGAGCAGTTCTTC. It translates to CASSLARQQLAYNEQFF. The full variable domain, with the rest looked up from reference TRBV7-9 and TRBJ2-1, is DTGVSQNPRHKITKRGQNVTFRCDPISEHNRLYWYRQTLGQGPEFLTYFQNEAQLEKSRLLSDRFSAERPKGSFSTLEIQRTEQGDSAMYLCASSLARQQLAYNEQFFGPGTRLTVL.

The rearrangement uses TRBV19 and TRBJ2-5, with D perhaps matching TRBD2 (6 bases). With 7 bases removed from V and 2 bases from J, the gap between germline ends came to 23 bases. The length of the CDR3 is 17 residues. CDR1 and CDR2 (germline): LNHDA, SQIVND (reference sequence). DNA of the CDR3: TGTGCCAGTACCCCTAGGAGAAGTCCCCGGGGGCAAGAGACCCAGTACTTC. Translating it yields CASTPRRSPRGQETQYF. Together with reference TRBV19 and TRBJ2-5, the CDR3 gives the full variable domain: DGGITQSPKYLFRKEGQNVTLSCEQNLNHDAMYWYRQDPGQGLRLIYYSQIVNDFQKGDIAEGYSVSREKKESFPLTVTSAQKNPTAFYLCASTPRRSPRGQETQYFGPGTRLLVL.

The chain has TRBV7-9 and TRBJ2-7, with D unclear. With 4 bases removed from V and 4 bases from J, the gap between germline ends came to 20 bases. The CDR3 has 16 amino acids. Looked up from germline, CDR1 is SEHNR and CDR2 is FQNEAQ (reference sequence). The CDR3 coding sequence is TGTGCCAGCAGCTCCCTAGGTAGGGCGGAAGCTTACGAGCAGTACTTC. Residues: CASSSLGRAEAYEQYF.